Included here is one T cell receptor (beta chain) sequence, with context. Its antigen is currently unknown. CDR3 length: 16 amino acids. In germline, CDR1 is SGHRS, CDR2 YFSETQ. Trimming at V came to 4 bases and at J to 7 bases, leaving 11 bases not matched to a gene. This sample is drawn from a study of T cell responses to AZD1222 COVID-19 vaccine. The wider study: Researchers grouped second doses given at about 4 or about 12 weeks into one pool.

Study findings and constraints: Reportedly, close to half of spike-specific TCRs are directed against unmutated variant regions. With dominance at 160-218 and 743-854, vaccine-associated CD4 TCRs spanned spike. An increase in Spike-specific TCR breadth and depth was observed after two AZD1222 doses.

The table came from immunoSEQ multiplex PCR; TCRdb's copy has only in-frame clones and leaves some out. The data show over 100,000 clones, 84% seen once. The rearrangement joins TRBV5-1 to TRBJ1-5; 10 positions match TRBD1. Sequences were derived from peripheral blood, sampled on day 0 of AZD1222 vaccination. The clonotype was recovered from an adult in good health. CDR3 bases: TGCGCCAGCAGCCCGACGGGGACAGGGGCGAACCAGCCCCAGCATTTT. Protein: CASSPTGTGANQPQHF.